This paragraph covers one T cell receptor beta chain sequence. Its antigen is as yet unknown. This record belongs to a study of cytomegalovirus exposure and HLA in healthy donors. Looking at the study overall: Of around 410 genotyped donors, roughly 81% grouped in the Caucasian-associated ancestry cluster.

Study-wide points: Most TCR beta V segments were productive about 90% or about 30% of the time in an earlier analysis. Sequencing depth across donors, presence/absence analyses assumed, was roughly uniform. Owing to their indistinguishability, certain V segments, notably TRBV6-2 and TRBV6-3, were excluded.

A multiplex PCR was run with 60 Vbeta primers and 13 Jbeta primers. Generated by immunoSEQ multiplex PCR, the TCRdb table keeps only in-frame clones and is missing some. The sample consists of 200,000 or so clones, about 80% of them appearing once. Germline V gene lookup returns CDR1 SGHDT and CDR2 YYEEEE. The CDR3 is 14 amino acids. V lost 5 bases, J lost 1 base, and 7 bases lay in between. This receptor was obtained from a woman aged 18-35 years in good health and CMV-seropositive. The rearrangement links TRBV5-6 to TRBJ2-6, with D hard to call. Specimen: PBMCs. The CDR3 bases are TGTGCCAGCAGGGGCAGGTCTGGGGCCAACGTCCTGACTTTC. Its translation: CASRGRSGANVLTF.